The 31 T cell receptor beta chains below all came from one sample that was sequenced in a study of OX40 agonist ivuxolimab in advanced cancers. Using immunoSEQ multiplex PCR, the repertoire was profiled, and TCRdb retains in-frame clones only, with some absent. The repertoire holds 48,000 or so clones, with about 83% as singletons. This material consisted of CD4+ or CD8+ T cells sorted from blood, taken in a trial of the OX40 agonist ivuxolimab. The source is an adult with an advanced solid tumor such as melanoma, head and neck, liver or kidney cancer.

V and J are TRBV5-1 and TRBJ1-1; D remains ambiguous. Germline V gene sequence: CDR1 SGHRS, CDR2 YFSETQ. V lost 3 bases and J lost 3, with 9 bases in between. The CDR3 runs to 13 residues. CDR3 DNA: TGCGCCAGCAGCTACTCCGGTCACACTGAAGCTTTCTTT. This codes for CASSYSGHTEAFF.

The chain has TRBV11-3 and TRBJ1-2; 7 nucleotides agree with TRBD1. The germline gives CDR1 SGHNT, CDR2 YENEEA. The junction had 10 bases not matched to a gene; V was cut back by 5 bases and J by 4 bases. The length of the CDR3 is 15 residues. CDR3: CASSTPWGQLYGYTF. CDR3 nucleotide sequence: TGTGCCAGCAGCACCCCCTGGGGACAGCTCTATGGCTACACCTTC.

This clone was counted only a few times. The V and J genes are TRBV6-5 and TRBJ1-6; a weak D match, TRBD1 (6 bases). Germline V gene sequence: CDR1 MNHEY, CDR2 SVGAGI. The CDR3 is 12 amino acids. Trimming took 2 bases from V and 12 from J, leaving 8 bases between them. The CDR3 is CASSYLRGPLHF. CDR3 DNA: TGTGCCAGCAGTTACCTCAGGGGACCCCTCCACTTT.

This sequence joins TRBV5-1 and TRBJ1-1, with D perhaps matching TRBD1 (5 bases). Trimming left V 6 bases short and J 4 bases short, with 25 bases between. The CDR3 covers 17 residues. The V gene's germline CDR1 is SGHRS and CDR2 YFSETQ. In nucleotides, the CDR3 is TGCGCCAGCACCCAAAGCTATCAGGTAGGGCAGGGCACTGAAGCTTTCTTT. This translates into CASTQSYQVGQGTEAFF.

The gene calls are TRBV11-2 and TRBJ1-1; D is unresolved. CDR3 length: 15 amino acids. V was clipped by 2 bases and J by 0 bases, with 10 bases between them. Germline-derived CDR1 and CDR2 are SGHAT and FQNNGV. Here the CDR3 DNA reads TGTGCCAGCAGCTTAACAGCCCGTATGAACACTGAAGCTTTCTTT. Protein: CASSLTARMNTEAFF.

The CDR3 region has the DNA TGTGCCAGCAGTGAGCCTAGCGGAGAGACCCAGTACTTC. Amino acids: CASSEPSGETQYF. The chain recombines TRBV2 with TRBJ2-5, with 7 bases lining up with TRBD2. Germline trimming cut 3 bases from V and 4 bases from J; bases unmatched to any gene: 2. This CDR3 spans 13 amino acids. Germline-derived CDR1 and CDR2 are SNHLY and FYNNEI.

This chain links TRBV7-2 with TRBJ1-2; the D is unclear. Trimming left V 5 bases short and J 4 bases short, with 20 bases between. The CDR3 runs to 16 residues. Looked up from germline, CDR1 is SGHTA and CDR2 is FQGNSA. For the CDR3, the DNA is TGTGCCAGCAGCCTAACAAACAGTGGGGATATCTATGGCTACACCTTC. It is translated as CASSLTNSGDIYGYTF.

The chain carries TRBV30 and TRBJ2-5; D is perhaps TRBD1 or TRBD2 (6 bases each). The CDR3 is 14 residues long. The V end lost 2 bases, the J end lost 4 bases, and 14 bases lay between the germline ends. Per germline, CDR1 GTSNPN and CDR2 SVGIG (reference sequence). The CDR3 sequence: CAWSPGALRETQYF. The CDR3 coding sequence is TGTGCCTGGAGTCCGGGGGCCCTGAGAGAGACCCAGTACTTC.

The rearrangement links TRBV4-3 to TRBJ2-2, with a tentative D call TRBD2 (7 bases). Germline lookup yields CDR1 LGHNA and CDR2 YSLEER. CDR3 length: 17 residues. The V end lost 0 bases, the J end lost 6 bases, and 17 bases lay between the germline ends. The CDR3 loop is CASSQDLGGALAGELFF. The CDR3 DNA is TGCGCCAGCAGCCAAGATCTGGGGGGGGCCCTGGCCGGGGAGCTGTTTTTT.

The chain carries TRBV18 and TRBJ1-1; D is undetermined. V was cut by 6 bases and J by 10 bases, with 12 bases left in between. The CDR3 is made up of 11 amino acids. Germline V lookup: CDR1 KGHSH, CDR2 LQKENI. The CDR3 DNA reads as TGTGCCAGCTCTTACGGTTTGGGAGCTTTCTTT. This sequence encodes CASSYGLGAFF.

To note about this clone: The same CDR3 arises from other DNA sequences in this sample as well. The gene calls are TRBV5-4 and TRBJ2-1, with 11 bases aligning to TRBD1. V gave up 3 bases and J gave up 3 bases; unmatched junction bases: 2. The V gene's germline CDR1 is SGHNT and CDR2 YYREEE (reference sequence). The CDR3 spans 15 residues. The CDR3 coding sequence is TGTGCCAGCAGCTCAGGGACAGGGGGCTACAATGAGCAGTTCTTC. Its translation: CASSSGTGGYNEQFF.

The V call is TRBV19, the J call TRBJ1-1, with D uncertain. Germline V gene lookup returns CDR1 LNHDA and CDR2 SQIVND (reference sequence). CDR3 size: 13 residues. The V end was cut by 2 bases, the J end by 1 base, with 5 bases between. CDR3 DNA sequence: TGTGCCAGTAGTATAAGCCCGAACACTGAAGCTTTCTTT. This encodes CASSISPNTEAFF. The variable domain in full, with the rest retrieved from reference TRBV19 and TRBJ1-1, is DGGITQSPKYLFRKEGQNVTLSCEQNLNHDAMYWYRQDPGQGLRLIYYSQIVNDFQKGDIAEGYSVSREKKESFPLTVTSAQKNPTAFYLCASSISPNTEAFFGQGTRLTVV.

This clone was seen a handful of times. The CDR3 here is CASSLGAGLTDTQYF. The CDR3 region has the DNA TGCGCCAGCAGCCTCGGTGCGGGGCTCACAGATACGCAGTATTTT. V and J are TRBV5-1 and TRBJ2-3, with D maybe TRBD2 (6 bases). Trimming left V 4 bases short and J 2 bases short, with 14 bases between. This CDR3 has 15 amino acids. CDR1 and CDR2 from the germline V gene are SGHRS and YFSETQ.

V is TRBV7-2 and J is TRBJ1-3; no clear D gene. V dropped 7 bases and J dropped 0 bases, with 10 bases sitting between them. The CDR3 is made up of 14 amino acids. Germline CDR1 reads SGHTA; CDR2 reads FQGNSA. CDR3 sequence reads: CASIPGPSGNTIYF. CDR3 coding DNA: TGTGCCAGCATCCCCGGCCCCTCTGGAAACACCATATATTTT. The variable domain in full, with the rest retrieved from reference TRBV7-2 and TRBJ1-3, is GAGVSQSPSNKVTEKGKDVELRCDPISGHTALYWYRQSLGQGLEFLIYFQGNSAPDKSGLPSDRFSAERTGGSVSTLTIQRTQQEDSAVYLCASIPGPSGNTIYFGEGSWLTVV.

The genes are TRBV4-1 and TRBJ1-2, with D unresolved. CDR1 is MGHRA and CDR2 is YSYEKL in the germline V gene. Deletions cut 0 bases from V and 4 bases from J, with 15 bases between. CDR3 length: 16 amino acids. CDR3 amino acids: CASSQDPAGSRYGYTF. The CDR3 region has the DNA TGCGCCAGCAGCCAAGACCCTGCCGGTTCACGCTATGGCTACACCTTC.

This sequence joins TRBV11-3 and TRBJ2-3, with 12 bases that match TRBD1. This CDR3 is 16 amino acids long. Germline values: CDR1 SGHNT, CDR2 YENEEA. V was clipped by 5 bases and J by 5 bases; unmatched bases: 8. This CDR3 reads CASSPGQGAQIDTQYF. DNA for the CDR3: TGTGCCAGCAGCCCGGGACAGGGGGCGCAAATAGATACGCAGTATTTT. Using reference TRBV11-3 and TRBJ2-3 for the parts outside the CDR3, the full variable domain is EAGVVQSPRYKIIEKKQPVAFWCNPISGHNTLYWYLQNLGQGPELLIRYENEEAVDDSQLPKDRFSAERLKGVDSTLKIQPAELGDSAVYLCASSPGQGAQIDTQYFGPGTRLTVL.

The chain has TRBV5-4 and TRBJ1-4, with D maybe TRBD1 (6 bases). This CDR3 spans 15 amino acids. Looked up from germline, CDR1 is SGHNT and CDR2 is YYREEE (reference sequence). V lost 4 bases and J 4 bases, leaving 14 bases between the germline ends. CDR3 residues: CASSPTTGDNEKLFF. DNA of the CDR3: TGTGCCAGCAGCCCAACGACAGGTGATAATGAAAAACTGTTTTTT. The full variable domain, with the rest looked up from reference TRBV5-4 and TRBJ1-4, is ETGVTQSPTHLIKTRGQQVTLRCSSQSGHNTVSWYQQALGQGPQFIFQYYREEENGRGNFPPRFSGLQFPNYSSELNVNALELDDSALYLCASSPTTGDNEKLFFGSGTQLSVL.

This clone was seen a handful of times. The rearrangement uses TRBV6-4 and TRBJ2-6, with no clear D. The CDR3 runs 15 residues. Germline-derived CDR1 and CDR2 are MRHNA and SNTAGT. V dropped 10 bases and J dropped 2 bases, with 15 bases sitting between them. Here the CDR3 reads CAITTLRPGANVLTF. In DNA form, the CDR3 reads TGTGCCATCACGACCTTAAGGCCTGGGGCCAACGTCCTGACTTTC.

The genes are TRBV7-2 and TRBJ2-1; no definite D call. Trimming left V 4 bases short and J 0 bases short, with 13 bases between. The CDR3 has 16 residues. CDR1 is SGHTA and CDR2 is FQGNSA in the germline V gene. Written as DNA, the CDR3 is TGTGCCAGCAGCTCTCATGCCCGGAACTCCTACAATGAGCAGTTCTTC. It is translated as CASSSHARNSYNEQFF.

The V gene is TRBV19, the J gene TRBJ1-5; no definite D call. Trimming shortened V by 0 bases and J by 3 bases, and 9 bases separated the two germline ends. There are 15 residues in the CDR3. Germline V lookup: CDR1 LNHDA, CDR2 SQIVND (reference sequence). The CDR3 loop reads CASSIDRSFNQPQHF. DNA for the CDR3: TGTGCCAGTAGTATAGATCGCAGCTTCAATCAGCCCCAGCATTTT.

The CDR3 region is CASSDRGTGFSISYEQYF. The CDR3 nucleotides are TGTGCCAGCAGTGACAGGGGGACAGGGTTTAGTATCTCCTACGAGCAGTACTTC. The chain employs TRBV6-4 and TRBJ2-7; 9 nucleotides line up with TRBD1. Germline assignment: CDR1 MRHNA and CDR2 SNTAGT. The CDR3 spans 18 residues. Trimming cost V 2 bases and J 0 bases; bases outside gene matches: 11.

CDR3 sequence: CASSLPAGGDGYTF. The CDR3 DNA reads as TGCGCCAGCAGCTTGCCGGCAGGGGGCGATGGCTACACCTTC. The genes are TRBV5-1 and TRBJ1-2; the match to TRBD1 covers 8 bases. Per germline, CDR1 SGHRS and CDR2 YFSETQ. Trimming removed 1 base from V and 6 bases from J; junction bases left unmatched: 5. The CDR3 length is 14 residues.

The CDR3, as DNA: TGTGCCAGTAGTATGACCCAAGCCATGGAAAAACTGTTTTTT. Residues: CASSMTQAMEKLFF. V usage is TRBV19 and J usage is TRBJ1-4; D is uncertain. The CDR3 has 14 amino acids. Per the germline V gene, CDR1 is LNHDA and CDR2 is SQIVND (reference sequence). The V gene lost 3 bases and the J gene lost 8 bases, with 13 bases spanning the gap.

The chain is built from TRBV11-2 and TRBJ1-2; D is unresolved. From germline, CDR1 is SGHAT and CDR2 FQNNGV. The CDR3 contains 13 residues. The V end was cut by 0 bases, the J end by 6 bases, with 8 bases between. The CDR3 DNA follows: TGTGCCAGCAGCTTAGATCCCAGCCATGGCTACACCTTC. It is translated as CASSLDPSHGYTF.

The chain uses TRBV29-1 and TRBJ1-1; D gene unclear. V lost 0 bases to trimming and J lost 3 bases, with 5 bases between them. Germline-derived CDR1 and CDR2 are SQVTM and ANQGSEA. This CDR3 has 12 residues. This CDR3 reads CSVEDQHTEAFF. In DNA form, the CDR3 reads TGCAGCGTTGAAGACCAGCACACTGAAGCTTTCTTT.

This clone was seen a single time. The chain uses TRBV6-6 and TRBJ1-4; D is unresolved. This CDR3 is 14 amino acids long. V gave up 6 bases and J gave up 7 bases, with 15 bases separating them. CDR1 and CDR2 (germline): MNHNY, SVGAGI (reference sequence). CDR3 sequence reads: CASRSGGESEKLFF. The CDR3 coding sequence is TGTGCCAGCAGGTCTGGCGGAGAGAGTGAAAAACTGTTTTTT.

The J gene is TRBJ1-1, the V gene TRBV29-1; 8 nucleotides match TRBD1. The CDR3 has 13 amino acids. The germline V gene encodes CDR1 SQVTM and CDR2 ANQGSEA. Losses at the gene ends were 6 bases for V and 3 bases for J; bases not matched to a gene: 6. CDR3 bases: TGCAGCGTGAAGACAGGGGCGGACACTGAAGCTTTCTTT. The encoded protein is CSVKTGADTEAFF.

This clone was detected once. This chain links TRBV4-2 with TRBJ2-3; the D gene is possibly TRBD2 (6 bases). The CDR3 contains 15 residues. Germline CDR1 is LGHNA and CDR2 is YNFKEQ. Trimming took off 1 base at V and 4 bases at J, with 12 bases between the two ends. CDR3 region: CASSQVASVADTQYF. The CDR3 coding sequence is TGTGCCAGCAGCCAAGTAGCTAGCGTGGCAGATACGCAGTATTTT.

The chain couples TRBV18 to TRBJ2-1, with 7 bases lining up with TRBD2. The CDR3 runs to 15 residues. Trimming cost V 3 bases and J 0 bases; bases outside gene matches: 2. Germline CDR1 KGHSH, CDR2 LQKENI. The CDR3 DNA reads as TGTGCCAGCTCACCCGGGGGGAGCTCCTACAATGAGCAGTTCTTC. It specifies CASSPGGSSYNEQFF.

This chain connects TRBV4-2 to TRBJ2-7, with D possibly TRBD1 on 6 matching bases. The CDR3 spans 15 residues. Germline V gives CDR1 LGHNA, CDR2 YNFKEQ. V lost 1 base and J lost 1, with 11 bases in between. The CDR3 region has the DNA TGTGCCAGCAGCCAAGTAAGAGGGGGTTCCTACGAGCAGTACTTC. Its protein is CASSQVRGGSYEQYF.

In its sample, this clone was seen a few times. The J gene is TRBJ1-1, the V gene TRBV5-1; no clear D. Germline loops: CDR1 SGHRS, CDR2 YFSETQ. CDR3 length: 14 residues. V lost 2 bases to trimming and J lost 2 bases, with 10 bases between them. CDR3 nucleotide sequence: TGCGCCAGCAGCTTCCTTACACGAAACACTGAAGCTTTCTTT. This translates into CASSFLTRNTEAFF.